This TCR beta chain was found in a study of T cell responses to AZD1222 COVID-19 vaccine. Trimming took 11 bases from V and 8 from J; bases not matched to a gene: 8. Germline V lookup: CDR1 MNHEY, CDR2 SVGAGI. There are 12 residues in the CDR3. Comments on this clone: The antigen remains undetermined.

Study observations and caveats: Rises in breadth and depth of Spike-specific TCRs came after two AZD1222 doses. Spike was spanned by vaccine-associated CD4 TCRs, with dominance at 160-218 and 743-854.

Some clones are missing from TCRdb's copy, which holds only in-frame ones; the method was immunoSEQ multiplex PCR. The data contain roughly 120,000 clones, about 90% of them singletons. This chain connects TRBV6-5 to TRBJ1-4; 7 nucleotides agree with TRBD1. The sequence was collected from an adult in good health. This specimen was peripheral blood, taken on day 0 of MenACWY control vaccination. The CDR3 reads CASARDSEKLFF. In DNA, the CDR3 is TGTGCCTCCGCCCGGGACAGCGAAAAACTGTTTTTT.